These 22 T cell receptor beta chains share one sample of origin, sequenced in a study of cytomegalovirus exposure and HLA in healthy donors. PCR involved 60 Vbeta and 13 Jbeta primers. Using immunoSEQ multiplex PCR, the repertoire was profiled, and TCRdb retains in-frame clones only, with some absent. Altogether 150,000 or so clones are present, 73% being singletons, with the ten largest covering under 2%. The sequencing input was PBMCs. The receptors come from a young woman in good health and CMV-seronegative.

This clone was detected only a few times. The V and J genes are TRBV5-4 and TRBJ2-7; 7 nucleotides align to TRBD1. V dropped 4 bases and J dropped 3; count of bases not matched to a gene: 7. Germline CDR1 SGHNT, CDR2 YYREEE (reference sequence). The CDR3 loop spans 14 amino acids. CDR3 residues: CASSNRDSHYEQYF. The DNA of the CDR3 is TGTGCCAGCAGCAACAGGGACAGCCACTACGAGCAGTACTTC.

The chain has TRBV15 and TRBJ1-4; D not resolved. The V and J ends lost 0 bases and 16 bases respectively, with 12 bases between them. The CDR3 sequence is 12 residues long. Germline CDR1 is LNHNV and CDR2 is YYDKDF (reference sequence). The CDR3, as DNA: TGTGCCACCAGCAGAGATTCCAGCCGAGGGTTTTTT. Protein product: CATSRDSSRGFF.

The rearrangement links TRBV5-5 to TRBJ2-5; 12 bases align to TRBD2. Trimming cost V 1 base and J 5 bases; bases outside gene matches: 6. The CDR3 totals 16 residues. Looked up from germline, CDR1 is SGHKS and CDR2 is YYEKEE (reference sequence). The DNA for the CDR3 is TGTGCCAGCAGCTTGATCCTAGCGGGAGGGCCCGAGACCCAGTACTTC. Translated: CASSLILAGGPETQYF. Full variable domain (rest looked up from reference TRBV5-5 and TRBJ2-5): DAGVTQSPTHLIKTRGQQVTLRCSPISGHKSVSWYQQVLGQGPQFIFQYYEKEERGRGNFPDRFSARQFPNYSSELNVNALLLGDSALYLCASSLILAGGPETQYFGPGTRLLVL.

The V gene is TRBV2, the J gene TRBJ1-2; TRBD1 matches 7 bases. The CDR3 sequence is 14 residues long. The V and J ends lost 6 bases and 4 bases, in that order; junction bases with no gene match: 8. The germline V gene has CDR1 SNHLY and CDR2 FYNNEI. The CDR3 loop reads CASSERDSLYGYTF. The CDR3 DNA reads TGTGCCAGCAGCGAGAGGGACAGCCTCTATGGCTACACCTTC.

The rearrangement uses TRBV6-1 and TRBJ1-5; D gene uncertain. CDR3 length: 14 residues. In germline, CDR1 is MNHNS, CDR2 SASEGT. Trimming cost V 4 bases and J 0 bases, with 7 bases left between them. DNA for the CDR3: TGTGCCAGCAGTGTACAAGATAGCAATCAGCCCCAGCATTTT. It translates to CASSVQDSNQPQHF.

Turning to this clone: One end of the junction varies from germline; a read error may be responsible. The chain combines TRBV18 with TRBJ1-1; perhaps TRBD1 as D (6 bases). The germline V gene has CDR1 KGHSH and CDR2 LQKENI. CDR3 length equals 16 residues. The CDR3 DNA follows: TGTGCCAGCTCACTTCTCCCGACAGGACTGAACGCTGAAGCTTTCTTT. As protein: CASSLLPTGLNAEAFF.

This chain connects TRBV29-1 to TRBJ2-5, with 8 bases lining up with TRBD2. V shed 4 bases, J shed 5 bases, and the junction held 6 bases outside the gene matches. Germline assignment: CDR1 SQVTM and CDR2 ANQGSEA. The CDR3 spans 13 residues. CDR3 protein: CSVAHTGGETQYF. In DNA form, the CDR3 reads TGCAGCGTTGCCCACACGGGGGGGGAGACCCAGTACTTC.

The rearrangement uses TRBV2 and TRBJ2-7; D call uncertain. Per the germline V gene, CDR1 is SNHLY and CDR2 is FYNNEI. The ends were cut back, 8 bases at V and 7 bases at J, with 12 bases in the middle. The CDR3 spans 11 residues. In nucleotides, the CDR3 is TGTGCCAGCTCCCCAGGTGGGGAGCAGTACTTC. This codes for CASSPGGEQYF.

The chain has TRBV19 and TRBJ1-1, with 10 bases that match TRBD1. Germline loops: CDR1 LNHDA, CDR2 SQIVND (reference sequence). This CDR3 has 15 residues. Trimming took 8 bases from V and 0 from J; bases not matched to a gene: 6. The CDR3: CASWDRGGLNTEAFF. In nucleotides, the CDR3 is TGTGCCAGTTGGGACAGGGGAGGTTTGAACACTGAAGCTTTCTTT.

In this sample, this clone turned up a few times. V gene TRBV7-8 combines with J gene TRBJ1-4; 7 bases line up with TRBD1. Germline V CDR1 and CDR2: SGHVS, FQNEAQ. The length of the CDR3 is 16 residues. V was clipped by 5 bases and J by 8 bases; unmatched bases: 14. The CDR3 protein is CASSLGSGQRNEKLFF. For the CDR3, the DNA is TGTGCCAGCAGCCTCGGATCGGGACAGCGCAACGAAAAACTGTTTTTT.

This clone was seen more than once but under ten times. This sequence joins TRBV28 and TRBJ1-5, with D hard to call. The V end was cut by 8 bases, the J end by 6 bases, with 11 bases between. This CDR3 contains 12 residues. Germline CDR1 is MDHEN and CDR2 is SYDVKM. The DNA of the CDR3 is TGTGCCAGCCGAGTAGGGAGTCAGCCCCAGCATTTT. This translates into CASRVGSQPQHF.

V is TRBV28 and J is TRBJ2-4, with TRBD1 matching over 10 bases. CDR3 length: 17 residues. J was trimmed by 0 bases and V by 1 base; bases with no gene match: 3. Per germline, CDR1 MDHEN and CDR2 SYDVKM. The CDR3 sequence is CASSLSGQGVAKNIQYF. Here the CDR3 DNA reads TGTGCCAGCAGTTTATCAGGACAGGGGGTAGCCAAAAACATTCAGTACTTC.

V and J are TRBV7-2 and TRBJ2-7; TRBD1 is a possible D gene (5 bases). Germline loops: CDR1 SGHTA, CDR2 FQGNSA. The germline V and J ends were trimmed by 4 bases and 0 bases, with 7 bases remaining between them. This CDR3 contains 13 residues. Here the CDR3 DNA reads TGTGCCAGCAGCTACGACAGCTCCTACGAGCAGTACGTC. Its translation is CASSYDSSYEQYV.

The gene calls are TRBV19 and TRBJ1-5; 8 bases are shared with TRBD1. With 3 bases clipped from V and 1 base from J, the junction kept 5 bases outside the gene matches. From germline, CDR1 is LNHDA and CDR2 SQIVND (reference sequence). The length of the CDR3 is 16 residues. The chain's CDR3 is CASSIAWTGSNQPQHF. CDR3 sequence (DNA): TGTGCCAGTAGTATTGCTTGGACAGGGAGCAATCAGCCCCAGCATTTT.

A few counts support this clone. The genes are TRBV5-1 and TRBJ1-2, with TRBD1 matching over 7 bases. There are 11 residues in the CDR3. CDR1 is SGHRS and CDR2 is YFSETQ in the germline V gene. V was clipped by 3 bases and J by 10 bases; unmatched bases: 3. The CDR3 is CASSSDRIYTF. In DNA, the CDR3 is TGCGCCAGCAGCTCGGACAGGATCTACACCTTC.

Comments on this clone: In the same sample, other DNA sequences code for this CDR3. The V call is TRBV6-1, the J call TRBJ2-7, with 7 bases aligning to TRBD1. The germline gives CDR1 MNHNS, CDR2 SASEGT. Trimming took 2 bases from V and 1 from J; bases not matched to a gene: 11. This CDR3 is built from 17 residues. CDR3 loop: CASSEMGDSQPSYEQYF. CDR3 in DNA: TGTGCCAGCAGTGAAATGGGGGACAGCCAGCCTTCCTACGAGCAGTACTTC.

Only a few counts were recorded for this clone. The rearrangement links TRBV7-3 to TRBJ1-1; TRBD1 might be the D (5 bases). This CDR3 has 14 residues. Germline CDR1 reads SGHTA; CDR2 reads FQGTGA. Trimming stripped 2 bases from V and 4 bases from J, with 11 bases between. CDR3 coding DNA: TGTGCCAGCAGCTTATTGGGGGAGGGCACTGAAGCTTTCTTT. This codes for CASSLLGEGTEAFF.

The chain combines TRBV5-1 with TRBJ2-3, with TRBD2 identical over 12 bases. Germline CDR1 and CDR2: SGHRS and YFSETQ. The trim removed 4 bases at V and 5 bases at J, leaving 5 bases unmatched. CDR3 length: 15 residues. CDR3 in amino acids: CASSVTSGSVDTQYF. Written as DNA, the CDR3 is TGCGCCAGCAGCGTGACTAGCGGGAGTGTAGATACGCAGTATTTT.

The genes are TRBV30 and TRBJ2-1, with TRBD2 matching over 8 bases. V trimming: 1 base; J trimming: 6 bases; junction bases outside the gene matches: 8. The germline gives CDR1 GTSNPN, CDR2 SVGIG (reference sequence). The CDR3 extends over 15 amino acids. CDR3 nucleotides: TGTGCCTGGAGTGGACCGGGACTAGGGGGCAATGAGCAGTTCTTC. Translated: CAWSGPGLGGNEQFF. Full variable domain (outside the CDR3, taken from reference TRBV30 and TRBJ2-1): SQTIHQWPATLVQPVGSPLSLECTVEGTSNPNLYWYRQAAGRGLQLLFYSVGIGQISSEVPQNLSASRPQDRQFILSSKKLLLSDSGFYLCAWSGPGLGGNEQFFGPGTRLTVL.

This clone was detected a few times. The chain recombines TRBV5-1 with TRBJ2-5; 7 bases are a match to TRBD1. The junction had 3 bases not matched to a gene; V was cut back by 5 bases and J by 2 bases. The CDR3 is made up of 13 amino acids. Germline V gives CDR1 SGHRS, CDR2 YFSETQ. The CDR3 nucleotides read TGCGCCAGCAGAGGGACAGCACAAGAGACCCAGTACTTC. It encodes CASRGTAQETQYF.

V usage is TRBV2 and J usage is TRBJ2-2; the D gene is possibly TRBD2 (5 bases). Trimming left V 5 bases short and J 1 base short, with 14 bases between. The CDR3 runs 16 residues. Germline V gene lookup returns CDR1 SNHLY and CDR2 FYNNEI. This chain's CDR3 is CASSQRGPGNTGELFF. The CDR3 DNA is TGTGCCAGCAGTCAGAGAGGGCCGGGGAACACCGGGGAGCTGTTTTTT.

The chain combines TRBV7-2 with TRBJ2-1, with 10 bases fitting TRBD1. The CDR3 has 16 residues. V gave up 1 base and J gave up 8 bases; unmatched junction bases: 8. Germline V CDR1 and CDR2: SGHTA, FQGNSA. The CDR3: CASSLGGTGAFDEQFF. DNA of the CDR3: TGTGCCAGCAGCTTAGGAGGGACAGGGGCTTTCGATGAGCAGTTCTTC. Full variable domain (missing parts from reference TRBV7-2 and TRBJ2-1): GAGVSQSPSNKVTEKGKDVELRCDPISGHTALYWYRQSLGQGLEFLIYFQGNSAPDKSGLPSDRFSAERTGGSVSTLTIQRTQQEDSAVYLCASSLGGTGAFDEQFFGPGTRLTVL.